One and the same sample provided the 21 T cell receptor beta chains below, sequenced in a study of siplizumab effects on memory and regulatory T cells. The repertoire was sequenced with immunoSEQ multiplex PCR; TCRdb's copy has only in-frame clones and lacks some. The sample carries tens of thousands of clones, 80% to 95% recorded once. What was sequenced was CD8+ T cells sorted from blood. These TCRs come from a human donor in good health.

The V gene is TRBV7-8, the J gene TRBJ2-4; 7 bases match TRBD2. V dropped 2 bases and J dropped 0; count of bases not matched to a gene: 10. Germline CDR1 SGHVS, CDR2 FQNEAQ. There are 18 residues in the CDR3. CDR3 loop: CASSLRLAARGAKNIQYF. In DNA form, the CDR3 reads TGTGCCAGCAGCTTAAGGCTAGCGGCTAGAGGAGCCAAAAACATTCAGTACTTC.

This chain joins TRBV5-1 and TRBJ1-5; D gene unclear. V shed 0 bases and J shed 9 bases, with 13 bases lying between them. Looked up from germline, CDR1 is SGHRS and CDR2 is YFSETQ. The CDR3 runs 14 residues. The CDR3 region has the DNA TGCGCCAGCAGCTTGGGGCAGCCAACCTCGCCCCAGCATTTT. It encodes CASSLGQPTSPQHF.

This clone came up a few times. The CDR3 protein is CASRISGGTEAFF. The CDR3 region has the DNA TGTGCCAGTAGAATCTCTGGGGGAACTGAAGCTTTCTTT. The gene calls are TRBV19 and TRBJ1-1; TRBD1 might be the D (5 bases). V lost 6 bases to trimming and J lost 5 bases, with 13 bases between them. Germline loops: CDR1 LNHDA, CDR2 SQIVND (reference sequence). The CDR3 covers 13 residues. Drawing the rest from reference TRBV19 and TRBJ1-1, the complete variable domain is DGGITQSPKYLFRKEGQNVTLSCEQNLNHDAMYWYRQDPGQGLRLIYYSQIVNDFQKGDIAEGYSVSREKKESFPLTVTSAQKNPTAFYLCASRISGGTEAFFGQGTRLTVV.

The rearrangement joins TRBV4-1 to TRBJ2-1, with 10 positions matching TRBD2. Germline V gives CDR1 MGHRA, CDR2 YSYEKL. V lost 0 bases and J lost 7; bases outside the gene matches: 3. This CDR3 has 15 amino acids. Here the CDR3 reads CASSQDGLAVNEQFF. In nucleotides, the CDR3 is TGCGCCAGCAGCCAAGATGGACTAGCGGTTAATGAGCAGTTCTTC.

The chain joins TRBV7-2 to TRBJ2-7; D could derive from TRBD1 or TRBD2 (5 bases each). The V and J ends lost 5 bases and 3 bases respectively, with 8 bases between them. The CDR3 runs to 12 residues. The germline V gene encodes CDR1 SGHTA and CDR2 FQGNSA. The CDR3 DNA follows: TGTGCCAGCAGCGTGAGGGGCTACGAGCAGTACTTC. Amino acids: CASSVRGYEQYF.

The chain combines TRBV6-5 with TRBJ1-1, with D possibly matching TRBD1 (6 bases). V lost 5 bases and J 0 bases, leaving 10 bases between the germline ends. This CDR3 contains 14 residues. The germline gives CDR1 MNHEY, CDR2 SVGAGI. The CDR3 spells CASSEDRLNTEAFF. The CDR3 bases are TGTGCCAGCAGTGAAGACAGGTTGAACACTGAAGCTTTCTTT.

CDR3 loop: CASSQGGGIGNEQFF. DNA for the CDR3: TGTGCCAGCAGCCAAGGTGGGGGAATTGGGAATGAGCAGTTCTTC. This rearrangement joins TRBV14 to TRBJ2-1; TRBD1 or TRBD2 may be the D gene (5 bases each). The CDR3 consists of 15 residues. Trimming removed 1 base at V and 7 bases at J, with 14 bases between. CDR1 is SGHDN and CDR2 is FVKESK in the germline V gene.

This rearrangement joins TRBV15 to TRBJ2-7; 8 nucleotides agree with TRBD1. The CDR3 consists of 15 residues. The trim removed 6 bases at V and 1 base at J, leaving 8 bases unmatched. Looked up from germline, CDR1 is LNHNV and CDR2 is YYDKDF (reference sequence). CDR3 bases: TGTGCCACCAGTGCAGGACAGGGTCCGTCCTACGAGCAGTACTTC. Translated, it gives CATSAGQGPSYEQYF. Based on the CDR3 plus reference TRBV15 and TRBJ2-7, the full variable domain is DAMVIQNPRYQVTQFGKPVTLSCSQTLNHNVMYWYQQKSSQAPKLLFHYYDKDFNNEADTPDNFQSRRPNTSFCFLDIRSPGLGDTAMYLCATSAGQGPSYEQYFGPGTRLTVT.

The chain has TRBV6-5 and TRBJ1-3, with a weak D call TRBD1 (6 bases). The germline CDR1 and CDR2 sequences are MNHEY and SVGAGI. CDR3 length equals 12 residues. V was clipped by 11 bases and J by 4 bases, with 12 bases between them. For the CDR3, the DNA is TGTGCCTCCGGGGGGCCCGGAAACACCATATATTTT. Residues: CASGGPGNTIYF.

This clone was picked up one time. The V call is TRBV7-9, the J call TRBJ2-7; D not resolved. With 5 bases removed from V and 2 bases from J, the gap between germline ends came to 16 bases. CDR1 and CDR2 from the germline V gene are SEHNR and FQNEAQ (reference sequence). The CDR3 totals 15 residues. CDR3 nucleotides: TGTGCCAGCAGCCTAAAGGACGGGCGCACCTACGAGCAGTACTTC. It codes for CASSLKDGRTYEQYF.

The chain joins TRBV27 to TRBJ2-3; 7 bases are shared with TRBD1. This CDR3 has 12 residues. Germline CDR1 and CDR2: MNHEY and SMNVEV (reference sequence). Unmatched junction bases numbered 12, after V lost 6 bases and J lost 15 bases. For the CDR3, the DNA is TGTGCCAGCAGCCCAGGGACAGAGGTTCCATATTTT. Its protein is CASSPGTEVPYF.

The chain combines TRBV29-1 with TRBJ2-7, with a weak D call TRBD1 (5 bases). Germline V CDR1 and CDR2: SQVTM, ANQGSEA. V shed 5 bases and J shed 0 bases, with 11 bases lying between them. CDR3 size: 13 residues. In nucleotides, the CDR3 is TGCAGCGTTCTAGACAGAGCCTCCTACGAGCAGTACTTC. It specifies CSVLDRASYEQYF.

V usage is TRBV28 and J usage is TRBJ2-7, with D unresolved. CDR1 is MDHEN, CDR2 SYDVKM, per germline. The CDR3 runs to 12 residues. Trimming pared 2 bases from V and 5 bases from J, leaving 7 bases between. The CDR3 spells CASSLMVNEQYF. DNA for the CDR3: TGTGCCAGCAGTTTAATGGTAAACGAGCAGTACTTC.

The CDR3 DNA sequence: TGTGCCAGCAGCCGGTCGGACTACCCGGAGTACTTC. Protein: CASSRSDYPEYF. This chain links TRBV7-8 with TRBJ2-5; D is perhaps TRBD2 (6 bases). This CDR3 has 12 amino acids. Germline V gene sequence: CDR1 SGHVS, CDR2 FQNEAQ. V dropped 5 bases and J dropped 12 bases, with 16 bases sitting between them.

This clone was counted a single time. The chain has TRBV9 and TRBJ2-7; the D is unclear. The CDR3 sequence is 16 residues long. V dropped 0 bases and J dropped 4 bases, with 17 bases sitting between them. Looked up from germline, CDR1 is SGDLS and CDR2 is YYNGEE. Here the CDR3 DNA reads TGTGCCAGCAGCGTAGATCCCCTATCCCCTGGGTACGAGCAGTACTTC. This gives the protein CASSVDPLSPGYEQYF.

The chain recombines TRBV4-2 with TRBJ1-5; D is ambiguous. Trimming stripped 0 bases from V and 3 bases from J, with 12 bases between. CDR1 is LGHNA and CDR2 is YNFKEQ in the germline V gene. The CDR3 contains 16 residues. The CDR3 loop reads CASSQDGLGHNQPQHF. The CDR3 bases are TGTGCCAGCAGCCAAGATGGGCTAGGGCACAATCAGCCCCAGCATTTT.

This clone showed up just a few times. The rearrangement links TRBV7-9 to TRBJ1-5; unclear D gene. CDR1 SEHNR and CDR2 FQNEAQ come from the germline V gene (reference sequence). The CDR3 totals 14 residues. The germline V and J ends were trimmed by 0 bases and 4 bases, with 7 bases remaining between them. CDR3 region: CASSLAEDNQPQHF. CDR3 sequence (DNA): TGTGCCAGCAGCTTAGCGGAGGATAATCAGCCCCAGCATTTT.

J is TRBJ2-5 and V is TRBV9; 8 positions agree with TRBD2. Losses at the gene ends were 4 bases for V and 5 bases for J; bases not matched to a gene: 10. CDR1 is SGDLS, CDR2 YYNGEE, per germline. The CDR3 has 15 residues. The CDR3 spells CASSPASGGMETQYF. As DNA, the CDR3 is TGTGCCAGCAGCCCAGCCAGCGGGGGAATGGAGACCCAGTACTTC.

The genes are TRBV15 and TRBJ1-2, with D hard to call. In germline, CDR1 is LNHNV, CDR2 YYDKDF (reference sequence). V gave up 4 bases and J gave up 3 bases, with 15 bases separating them. The CDR3 runs 15 residues. The CDR3 DNA is TGTGCCACCAGCACTGAGACGGGGTCTGACTATGGCTACACCTTC. Protein: CATSTETGSDYGYTF.

The chain carries TRBV6-6 and TRBJ2-7; 7 bases are shared with TRBD2. Germline trimming cut 2 bases from V and 3 bases from J; bases unmatched to any gene: 4. The germline V gene encodes CDR1 MNHNY and CDR2 SVGAGI (reference sequence). This CDR3 spans 14 amino acids. The CDR3 is CASSYGAGDYEQYF. Here the CDR3 DNA reads TGTGCCAGCAGTTACGGGGCGGGAGACTACGAGCAGTACTTC.

The V and J genes are TRBV25-1 and TRBJ1-4; possibly TRBD1 for D (6 bases). The germline V gene encodes CDR1 MGHDK and CDR2 SYGVNS. The ends were cut back, 2 bases at V and 0 bases at J, with 13 bases in the middle. This CDR3 contains 17 residues. CDR3 DNA sequence: TGTGCCAGCAGTGAACCGAGGGACACCTCAACTAATGAAAAACTGTTTTTT. It translates to CASSEPRDTSTNEKLFF.